These T cell receptor beta chains were read from a single sample in a study of OX40 agonist ivuxolimab in advanced cancers. Method: immunoSEQ multiplex PCR; TCRdb's copy keeps in-frame clones and lacks some. The sample includes 65,000 to 90,000 clones, 90% to 95% seen only once; the top ten take about 2.3%. The specimen was CD4+ or CD8+ T cells sorted from blood, collected in a trial of the OX40 agonist ivuxolimab. The source is an adult with an advanced solid tumor such as melanoma, head and neck, liver or kidney cancer. Each CDR3 is given with its conserved first and last residue. D genes are given only for firm matches. Only some rows state a clone size, as once, few, many or a class for expanded clones.

j_gene: TRBJ1-2
v_gene: TRBV7-2
d_gene: TRBD1
abundance: once
CDR3nt: TGTGCCAGCAGCCCGGACAGGGGGACGAGCTATGGCTACACCTTC
CDR3aa: CASSPDRGTSYGYTF

j_gene: TRBJ2-2
v_gene: TRBV2
d_gene: TRBD2
abundance: .
CDR3nt: TGTGCCAGCAGCAGGCTAGCGGGCACCGGGGAGCTGTTTTTT
CDR3aa: CASSRLAGTGELFF

j_gene: TRBJ1-5
v_gene: TRBV19
d_gene: .
abundance: .
CDR3nt: TGTGCCAGTAGTTCCTCCCCAGTACAGCCCCAGCATTTT
CDR3aa: CASSSSPVQPQHF

j_gene: TRBJ2-2
v_gene: TRBV30
d_gene: .
abundance: .
CDR3nt: TGTGCCTGGAGTAGGGTTACCGGGGAGCTGTTTTTT
CDR3aa: CAWSRVTGELFF

j_gene: TRBJ1-1
v_gene: TRBV29-1
d_gene: .
abundance: .
CDR3nt: TGCAGCGTCGACACCACAGGGAAGGGGGCTTTCTTT
CDR3aa: CSVDTTGKGAFF

j_gene: TRBJ2-7
v_gene: TRBV27
d_gene: TRBD2
abundance: .
CDR3nt: TGTGCCAGCAGTTTATTCCCACCCGGTCGGACTAGCGGGAGGAGGTCTTACGAGCAGTACTTC
CDR3aa: CASSLFPPGRTSGRRSYEQYF

j_gene: TRBJ1-2
v_gene: TRBV11-2
d_gene: .
abundance: .
CDR3nt: TGTGCCAGCACCCAGGGGAACCTAAACTATGGCTACACCTTC
CDR3aa: CASTQGNLNYGYTF

j_gene: TRBJ2-7
v_gene: TRBV2
d_gene: .
abundance: .
CDR3nt: TGTGCCAGCAGGGCGAGCTTTCCCGCCTACGAGCAGTACTTC
CDR3aa: CASRASFPAYEQYF

j_gene: TRBJ1-4
v_gene: TRBV6-5
d_gene: .
abundance: .
CDR3nt: TGTGCCAGCAGCACAGGGTTGGCTAATGAAAAACTGTTTTTT
CDR3aa: CASSTGLANEKLFF

j_gene: TRBJ1-4
v_gene: TRBV7-9
d_gene: .
abundance: .
CDR3nt: TGTGCCAGCTACAGGGCGGGGGGGAAGGAAAAACTGTTTTTT
CDR3aa: CASYRAGGKEKLFF

j_gene: TRBJ2-7
v_gene: TRBV7-8
d_gene: .
abundance: few
CDR3nt: TGTGCCAGCAGCTTAGCGGACAGCTACGAGCAGTACTTC
CDR3aa: CASSLADSYEQYF

j_gene: TRBJ2-7
v_gene: TRBV18
d_gene: .
abundance: .
CDR3nt: TGTGCCAGCTCTAGCTCCTACGAGCAGTACTTC
CDR3aa: CASSSSYEQYF

j_gene: TRBJ2-1
v_gene: TRBV27
d_gene: TRBD2
abundance: once
CDR3nt: TGTGCCAGCAGGGGGACTAGTCACAATGAGGGGTTCTTC
CDR3aa: CASRGTSHNEGFF

j_gene: TRBJ1-5
v_gene: TRBV6-1
d_gene: TRBD1
abundance: .
CDR3nt: TGTGCCAGCAGTGGGGCAGGGGGCCTAAGCAATCAGCCCCAGCATTTT
CDR3aa: CASSGAGGLSNQPQHF

j_gene: TRBJ1-1
v_gene: TRBV6-6
d_gene: .
abundance: .
CDR3nt: TGTGCCAGCAAGGACAGTAATTTTGAAGCTTTCTTT
CDR3aa: CASKDSNFEAFF

j_gene: TRBJ2-3
v_gene: TRBV6-5
d_gene: .
abundance: .
CDR3nt: TGTGCCAGTACAGAGGGAAACACAGATACGCAGTATTTT
CDR3aa: CASTEGNTDTQYF

j_gene: TRBJ2-3
v_gene: TRBV10-3
d_gene: TRBD1
abundance: .
CDR3nt: TGTGCCATCAGGGGACAGGAGATGGCAGATACGCAGTATTTT
CDR3aa: CAIRGQEMADTQYF

j_gene: TRBJ1-4
v_gene: TRBV5-1
d_gene: .
abundance: .
CDR3nt: TGCGCCAGCAGCCCCCGAGCAACTAATGAAAAACTGTTTTTT
CDR3aa: CASSPRATNEKLFF

j_gene: TRBJ1-1
v_gene: TRBV6-5
d_gene: .
abundance: .
CDR3nt: TGTGCCAGCAGTTACCTGGAGCTTCCAGCCCCCGCTTTCTTT
CDR3aa: CASSYLELPAPAFF

j_gene: TRBJ1-1
v_gene: TRBV19
d_gene: .
abundance: few
CDR3nt: TGTGCCAGTAGCCGGGGGCTGGCTTTCTTT
CDR3aa: CASSRGLAFF

j_gene: TRBJ2-4
v_gene: TRBV10-3
d_gene: .
abundance: .
CDR3nt: TGTGCCATCAGTGGGGAAGTAGCCAAAAACATTCAGTACTTC
CDR3aa: CAISGEVAKNIQYF

j_gene: TRBJ1-2
v_gene: TRBV18
d_gene: TRBD1
abundance: .
CDR3nt: TGTGCCAGCTCACCACCGACAGGGGATAACTATGGCTACACCTTC
CDR3aa: CASSPPTGDNYGYTF

j_gene: TRBJ1-3
v_gene: TRBV6-1
d_gene: .
abundance: .
CDR3nt: TGTGCCAGCAGTGCGACAGACTCTGGAAACACCATATATTTT
CDR3aa: CASSATDSGNTIYF

j_gene: TRBJ2-1
v_gene: TRBV19
d_gene: TRBD2
abundance: .
CDR3nt: TGTGCCAGTAGTATAAGGACTAGCGGGAGGGGTGAGCAGTTCTTC
CDR3aa: CASSIRTSGRGEQFF

j_gene: TRBJ2-7
v_gene: TRBV27
d_gene: TRBD2
abundance: .
CDR3nt: TGTGCCAGCAGTTTTTCGACCGGGACTAGATCCTACGAGCAGTACTTC
CDR3aa: CASSFSTGTRSYEQYF

j_gene: TRBJ2-3
v_gene: TRBV28
d_gene: .
abundance: .
CDR3nt: TGTGCCAGCAGTTTTCGACGGGTGCAACCGCCAGATACGCAGTATTTT
CDR3aa: CASSFRRVQPPDTQYF

j_gene: TRBJ2-3
v_gene: TRBV2
d_gene: TRBD2
abundance: .
CDR3nt: TGTGCCAGCAGTCTAGCGGGGGGGATAGATACGCAGTATTTT
CDR3aa: CASSLAGGIDTQYF